This section outlines one T cell receptor beta chain sequence together with its context. These data originate in a study of T cell repertoires in cytomegalovirus infection. The germline V and J ends were trimmed by 5 bases and 1 base, with 9 bases remaining between them. There are 14 residues in the CDR3. CDR1 SGHNT and CDR2 YENEEA come from the germline V gene. TCRdb reprocessed the reads via MiXCR and lists one record per CDR3 protein. The table lists 200,000 to 250,000 distinct CDR3 sequences, roughly an eighth of them singletons, with 1.5% to 2% in the top ten. The chain is built from TRBV11-3 and TRBJ2-1, with D hard to call. Sequenced material: PBMCs. The sequence came from a human donor in good health (CMV status not recorded). Some clones in this sample may be carry-over from other donors' samples. Here the CDR3 DNA reads TGTGCCAGCAGCGGCAGGCGTTCCTACAATGAGCAGTTCTTC. Translated: CASSGRRSYNEQFF.